These 5 T cell receptor beta chains originate from one sample sequenced in a study of blood T cell repertoires in COVID-19. This table comes from immunoSEQ multiplex PCR, and its TCRdb copy is limited to in-frame clones, with some not included. Seen here are 45,000 to 65,000 clones, approximately 80% observed once, and the top ten hold 10% to 15%. Sequenced: peripheral blood. These receptors all come from a woman at least 80 years old with acute or convalescent COVID-19.

Comment on this clone: An end of the junction differs from the germline gene, which may be a read error. The chain is built from TRBV11-1 and TRBJ2-1, with a tentative D call TRBD2 (5 bases). The length of the CDR3 is 15 residues. Germline V CDR1 and CDR2: SGHAT, FQDESV (reference sequence). In nucleotides, the CDR3 is TGTGCCAGCAGCTTACAGCCCCGAGACTACAATAAGCAGTTCTTC. Residues: CASSLQPRDYNKQFF. Using reference TRBV11-1 and TRBJ2-1 for the parts outside the CDR3, the full variable domain is EAEVAQSPRYKITEKSQAVAFWCDPISGHATLYWYRQILGQGPELLVQFQDESVVDDSQLPKDRFSAERLKGVDSTLKIQPAELGDSAMYLCASSLQPRDYNKQFFGPGTRLTVL.

J is TRBJ2-5 and V is TRBV29-1, with D maybe TRBD2 (6 bases). V was clipped by 4 bases and J by 4 bases, with 10 bases between them. The length of the CDR3 is 12 residues. CDR1 SQVTM and CDR2 ANQGSEA come from the germline V gene. The CDR3 bases are TGCAGCGTTGCCGGGGGAGGAGAGACCCAGTACTTC. Protein product: CSVAGGGETQYF.

The rearrangement joins TRBV19 to TRBJ1-1; 7 positions match TRBD1. V lost 5 bases and J lost 11; bases outside the gene matches: 11. Germline CDR1 LNHDA, CDR2 SQIVND (reference sequence). The CDR3 spans 13 residues. The CDR3 loop is CASSGTALRGAFF. The CDR3 DNA is TGTGCCAGTAGTGGGACAGCCCTTAGGGGGGCTTTCTTT.

The chain uses TRBV6-1 and TRBJ1-2, with D tentatively TRBD1 (5 bases). CDR3 length: 13 residues. V shed 3 bases and J shed 4 bases, with 9 bases lying between them. Germline V CDR1 and CDR2: MNHNS, SASEGT. The CDR3 DNA reads as TGTGCCAGCAGTGAGGGGACTCCCTATGGCTACACCTTC. It is translated as CASSEGTPYGYTF.

The V call is TRBV5-4, the J call TRBJ2-2, with D possibly TRBD1 on 6 matching bases. The V end lost 4 bases, the J end lost 8 bases, and 15 bases lay between the germline ends. Germline V gene data show CDR1 as SGHNT and CDR2 as YYREEE (reference sequence). CDR3 length: 14 amino acids. Written as DNA, the CDR3 is TGTGCCAGCAGCCTCGCAGGGGAATATGGGGAGCTGTTTTTT. Translated, it gives CASSLAGEYGELFF.